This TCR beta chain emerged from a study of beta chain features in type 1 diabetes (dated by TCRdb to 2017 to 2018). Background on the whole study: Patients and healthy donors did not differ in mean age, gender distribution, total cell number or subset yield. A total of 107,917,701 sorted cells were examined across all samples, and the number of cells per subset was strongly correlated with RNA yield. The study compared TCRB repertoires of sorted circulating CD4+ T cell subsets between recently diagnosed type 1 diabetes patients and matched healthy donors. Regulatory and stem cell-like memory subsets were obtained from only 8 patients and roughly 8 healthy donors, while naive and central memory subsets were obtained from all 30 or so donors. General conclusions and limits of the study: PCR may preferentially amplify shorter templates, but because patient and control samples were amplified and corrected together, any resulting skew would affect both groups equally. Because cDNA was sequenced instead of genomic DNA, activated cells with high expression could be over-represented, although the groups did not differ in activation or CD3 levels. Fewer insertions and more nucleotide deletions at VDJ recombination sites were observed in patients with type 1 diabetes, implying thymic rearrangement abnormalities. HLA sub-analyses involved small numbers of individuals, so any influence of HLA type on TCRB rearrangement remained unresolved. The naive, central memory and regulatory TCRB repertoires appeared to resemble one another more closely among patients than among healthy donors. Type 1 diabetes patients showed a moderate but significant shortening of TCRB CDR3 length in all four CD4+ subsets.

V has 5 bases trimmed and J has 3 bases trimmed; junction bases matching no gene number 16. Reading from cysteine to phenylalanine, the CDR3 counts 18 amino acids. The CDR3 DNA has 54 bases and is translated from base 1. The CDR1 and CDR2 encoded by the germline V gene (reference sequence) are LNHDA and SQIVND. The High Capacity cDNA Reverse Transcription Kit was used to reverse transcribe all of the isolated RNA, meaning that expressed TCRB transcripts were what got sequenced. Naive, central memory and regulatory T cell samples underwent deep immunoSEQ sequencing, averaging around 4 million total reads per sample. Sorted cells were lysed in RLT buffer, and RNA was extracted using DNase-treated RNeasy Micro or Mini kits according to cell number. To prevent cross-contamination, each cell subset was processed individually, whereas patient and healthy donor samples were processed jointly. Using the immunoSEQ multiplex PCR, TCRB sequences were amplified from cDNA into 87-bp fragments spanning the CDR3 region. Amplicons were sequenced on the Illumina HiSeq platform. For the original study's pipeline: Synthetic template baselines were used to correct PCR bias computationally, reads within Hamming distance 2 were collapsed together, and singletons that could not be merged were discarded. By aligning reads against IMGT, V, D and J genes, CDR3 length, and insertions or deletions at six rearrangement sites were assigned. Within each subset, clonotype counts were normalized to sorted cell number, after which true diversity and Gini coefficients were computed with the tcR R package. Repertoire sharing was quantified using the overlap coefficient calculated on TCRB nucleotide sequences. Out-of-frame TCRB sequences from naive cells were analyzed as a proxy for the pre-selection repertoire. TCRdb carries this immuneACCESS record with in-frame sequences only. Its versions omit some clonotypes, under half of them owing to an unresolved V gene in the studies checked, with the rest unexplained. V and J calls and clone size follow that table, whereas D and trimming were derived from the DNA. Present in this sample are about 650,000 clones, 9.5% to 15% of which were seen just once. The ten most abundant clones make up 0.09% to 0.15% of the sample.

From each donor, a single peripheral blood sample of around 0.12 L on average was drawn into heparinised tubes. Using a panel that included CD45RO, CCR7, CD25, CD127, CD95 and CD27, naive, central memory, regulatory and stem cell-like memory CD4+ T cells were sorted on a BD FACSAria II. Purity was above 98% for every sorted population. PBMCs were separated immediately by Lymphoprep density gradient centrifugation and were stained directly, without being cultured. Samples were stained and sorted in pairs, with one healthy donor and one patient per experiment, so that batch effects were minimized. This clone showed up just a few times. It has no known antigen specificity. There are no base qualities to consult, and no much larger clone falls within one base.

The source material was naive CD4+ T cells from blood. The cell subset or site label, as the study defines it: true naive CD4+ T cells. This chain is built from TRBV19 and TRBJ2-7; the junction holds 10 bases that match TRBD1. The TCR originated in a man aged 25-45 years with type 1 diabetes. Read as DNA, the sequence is TGTGCCAGTAGTCCTCGCGCCCCTCGACAGGGGGCTGTCTACGAGCAGTACTTC. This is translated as CASSPRAPRQGAVYEQYF.